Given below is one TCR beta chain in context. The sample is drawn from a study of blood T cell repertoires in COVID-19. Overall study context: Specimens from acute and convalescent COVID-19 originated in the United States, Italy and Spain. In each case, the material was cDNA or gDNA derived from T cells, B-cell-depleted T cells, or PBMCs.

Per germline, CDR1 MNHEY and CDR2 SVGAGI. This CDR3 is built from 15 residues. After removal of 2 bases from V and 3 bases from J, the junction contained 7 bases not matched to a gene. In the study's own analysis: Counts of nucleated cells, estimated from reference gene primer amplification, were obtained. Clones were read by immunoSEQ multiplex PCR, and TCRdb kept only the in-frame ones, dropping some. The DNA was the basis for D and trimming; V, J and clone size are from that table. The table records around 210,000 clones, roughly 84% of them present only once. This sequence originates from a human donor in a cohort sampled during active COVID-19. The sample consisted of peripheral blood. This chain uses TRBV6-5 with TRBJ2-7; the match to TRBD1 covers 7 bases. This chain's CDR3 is CASSYRGQNLYEQYF. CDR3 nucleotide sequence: TGTGCCAGCAGTTACCGGGGACAGAATCTCTACGAGCAGTACTTC.